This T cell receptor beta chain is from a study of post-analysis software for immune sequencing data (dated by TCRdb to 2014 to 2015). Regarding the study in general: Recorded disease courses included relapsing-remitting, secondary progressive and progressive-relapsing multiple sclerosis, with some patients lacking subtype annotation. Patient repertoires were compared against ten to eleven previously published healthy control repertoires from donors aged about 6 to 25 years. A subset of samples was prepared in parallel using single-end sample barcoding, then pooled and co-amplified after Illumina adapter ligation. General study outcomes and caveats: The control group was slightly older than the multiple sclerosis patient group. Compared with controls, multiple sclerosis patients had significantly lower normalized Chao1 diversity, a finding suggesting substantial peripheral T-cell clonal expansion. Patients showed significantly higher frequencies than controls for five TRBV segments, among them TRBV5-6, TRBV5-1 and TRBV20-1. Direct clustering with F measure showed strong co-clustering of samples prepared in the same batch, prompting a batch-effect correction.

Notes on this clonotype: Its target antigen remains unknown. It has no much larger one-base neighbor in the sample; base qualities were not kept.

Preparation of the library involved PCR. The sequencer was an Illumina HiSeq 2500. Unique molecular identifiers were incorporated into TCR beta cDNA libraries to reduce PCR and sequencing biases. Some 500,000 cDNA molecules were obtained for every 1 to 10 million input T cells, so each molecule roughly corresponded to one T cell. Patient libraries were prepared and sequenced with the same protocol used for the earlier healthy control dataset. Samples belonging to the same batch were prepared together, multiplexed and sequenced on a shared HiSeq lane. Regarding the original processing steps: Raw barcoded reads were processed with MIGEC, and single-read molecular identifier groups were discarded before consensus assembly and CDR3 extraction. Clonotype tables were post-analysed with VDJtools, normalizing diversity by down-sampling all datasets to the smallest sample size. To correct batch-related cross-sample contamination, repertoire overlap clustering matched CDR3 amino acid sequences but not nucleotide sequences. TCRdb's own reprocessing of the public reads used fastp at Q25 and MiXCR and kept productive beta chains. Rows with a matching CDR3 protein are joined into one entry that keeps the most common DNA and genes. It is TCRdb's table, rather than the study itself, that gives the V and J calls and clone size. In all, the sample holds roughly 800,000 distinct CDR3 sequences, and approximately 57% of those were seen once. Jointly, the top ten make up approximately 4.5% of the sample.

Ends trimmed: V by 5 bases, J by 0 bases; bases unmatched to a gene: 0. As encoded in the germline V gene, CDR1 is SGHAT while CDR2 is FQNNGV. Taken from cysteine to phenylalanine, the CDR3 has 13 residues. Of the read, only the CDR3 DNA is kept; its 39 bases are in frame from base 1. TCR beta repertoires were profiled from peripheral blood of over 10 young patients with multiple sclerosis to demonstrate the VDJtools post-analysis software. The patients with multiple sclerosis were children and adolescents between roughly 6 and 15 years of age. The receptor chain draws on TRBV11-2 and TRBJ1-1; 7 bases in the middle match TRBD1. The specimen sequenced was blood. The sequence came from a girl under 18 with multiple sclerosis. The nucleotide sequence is TGTGCCAGCAGCGGACAGGTGAACACTGAAGCTTTCTTT. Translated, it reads CASSGQVNTEAFF.